What follows are 19 T cell receptor beta chains derived from one specimen sequenced in a study of shared clonotypes between healthy human individuals. The method was immunoSEQ multiplex PCR; TCRdb's version includes in-frame clones alone and lacks a portion of them. The table includes about 470,000 clones, around 79% detected once. The sequenced material came from PBMCs. These TCRs come from a middle-aged woman in good health. Some clones in this sample may be carry-over from other donors' samples.

As regards this clone: A far larger clone is only one base removed, so a read error is likely. The chain combines TRBV28 with TRBJ1-5; 7 bases are shared with TRBD1. V lost 10 bases, J lost 0 bases, and 9 bases stayed unmatched. Germline V gives CDR1 MDHEN, CDR2 SYDVKM. CDR3 size: 15 residues. Written as DNA, the CDR3 is TGTGCCAACCGGACAGGAGAATTTAGCAATCAGCCCCAGCATTTT. It encodes CANRTGEFSNQPQHF.

This rearrangement joins TRBV15 to TRBJ1-1; D possibly corresponds to TRBD1 (6 bases). Between the trimmed V and J ends, which lost 3 bases and 2 bases, there was a span of 16 bases. The CDR3 extends over 16 amino acids. The germline gives CDR1 LNHNV, CDR2 YYDKDF (reference sequence). CDR3 bases: TGTGCCACCAGCAGGGGTACGACAGGCCGTAACACTGAAGCTTTCTTT. Protein: CATSRGTTGRNTEAFF. The variable domain in full, with the rest retrieved from reference TRBV15 and TRBJ1-1, is DAMVIQNPRYQVTQFGKPVTLSCSQTLNHNVMYWYQQKSSQAPKLLFHYYDKDFNNEADTPDNFQSRRPNTSFCFLDIRSPGLGDTAMYLCATSRGTTGRNTEAFFGQGTRLTVV.

Points on this clone: Other DNA sequences in the sample encode the same CDR3. The chain employs TRBV19 and TRBJ1-5, with D unclear. Germline lookup yields CDR1 LNHDA and CDR2 SQIVND (reference sequence). This CDR3 is 13 amino acids long. Trimming removed 0 bases from V and 4 bases from J, with 4 bases in between. CDR3 sequence reads: CASSIEGNQPQHF. In DNA form, the CDR3 reads TGTGCCAGTAGTATAGAAGGAAATCAGCCCCAGCATTTT.

CDR3 sequence reads: CASSFRGTEAFF. CDR3 DNA sequence: TGTGCCAGCAGTTTCAGGGGTACTGAAGCTTTCTTT. The chain couples TRBV27 to TRBJ1-1; D may be TRBD1 (6 bases). This CDR3 has 12 amino acids. Germline V gene sequence: CDR1 MNHEY, CDR2 SMNVEV (reference sequence). Between the trimmed V and J ends, which lost 3 bases and 5 bases, there was a span of 7 bases.

The chain recombines TRBV5-6 with TRBJ2-2, with 8 bases lining up with TRBD1. The germline V gene has CDR1 SGHDT and CDR2 YYEEEE. The CDR3 has 13 residues. The J segment lost 5 bases and the V segment lost 4 bases, leaving 1 base of the junction unmatched. The CDR3 protein is CASSRDRTGELFF. The CDR3, as DNA: TGTGCCAGCAGCCGGGACAGGACCGGGGAGCTGTTTTTT.

CDR3 protein: CASSQPDRGRVYEQYF. The CDR3 coding sequence is TGCGCCAGCAGCCAGCCCGACAGGGGAAGGGTGTACGAGCAGTACTTC. The chain couples TRBV4-1 to TRBJ2-7; TRBD1 agrees at 8 bases. CDR1 is MGHRA, CDR2 YSYEKL, per germline. V lost 3 bases to trimming and J lost 4 bases; unmatched junction nucleotides: 11. CDR3 size: 16 residues.

V is TRBV11-2 and J is TRBJ2-1, with D possibly being TRBD1 (6 bases). The germline V gene has CDR1 SGHAT and CDR2 FQNNGV. V was trimmed by 5 bases and J by 5 bases, leaving 10 bases between them. This CDR3 region has 13 residues. This CDR3 reads CASSPQGNNEQFF. The CDR3 coding sequence is TGTGCCAGCAGCCCACAGGGAAACAATGAGCAGTTCTTC.

This chain connects TRBV13 to TRBJ1-1; 9 bases map to TRBD1. CDR1 is PRHDT, CDR2 FYEKMQ, per germline (reference sequence). With 5 bases clipped from V and 5 bases from J, the junction kept 3 bases outside the gene matches. The CDR3 contains 13 residues. In nucleotides, the CDR3 is TGTGCCAGCAGCCCGACAGGGGGTACTGAAGCTTTCTTT. This gives the protein CASSPTGGTEAFF.

This clone has just one count. This chain links TRBV20-1 with TRBJ2-1; either TRBD1 or TRBD2 may supply D (5 bases each). The CDR3 extends over 11 amino acids. V lost 6 bases to trimming and J lost 6 bases, with 9 bases between them. The germline V gene encodes CDR1 DFQATT and CDR2 SNEGSKA (reference sequence). The chain's CDR3 is CSATGPNEQFF. For the CDR3, the DNA is TGCAGTGCCACGGGGCCCAATGAGCAGTTCTTC.

Only a few counts were recorded for this clone. The gene calls are TRBV25-1 and TRBJ2-1; possible D gene TRBD1, 6 bases. V was shortened by 4 bases and J by 7 bases, with 14 bases between the two germline ends. Per germline, CDR1 MGHDK and CDR2 SYGVNS. The CDR3 is 14 residues long. The CDR3 DNA sequence: TGTGCCAGCAGTGGTGGGCGAGGGGGAAATGAGCAGTTCTTC. Amino acids: CASSGGRGGNEQFF. Supplemented by reference TRBV25-1 and TRBJ2-1, the full variable domain reads EADIYQTPRYLVIGTGKKITLECSQTMGHDKMYWYQQDPGMELHLIHYSYGVNSTEKGDLSSESTVSRIRTEHFPLTLESARPSHTSQYLCASSGGRGGNEQFFGPGTRLTVL.

The genes are TRBV25-1 and TRBJ2-1, with 8 positions matching TRBD2. After removal of 2 bases from V and 9 bases from J, the junction contained 9 bases not matched to a gene. CDR3 length: 15 amino acids. The germline V gene has CDR1 MGHDK and CDR2 SYGVNS. Written as DNA, the CDR3 is TGTGCCAGCAGTGAACCGGGACTAGATCAGAGTGAGCAGTTCTTC. Translation: CASSEPGLDQSEQFF. The complete variable domain, with remaining parts taken from reference TRBV25-1 and TRBJ2-1, reads EADIYQTPRYLVIGTGKKITLECSQTMGHDKMYWYQQDPGMELHLIHYSYGVNSTEKGDLSSESTVSRIRTEHFPLTLESARPSHTSQYLCASSEPGLDQSEQFFGPGTRLTVL.

This rearrangement joins TRBV7-9 to TRBJ2-1, with 8 bases identical to TRBD1. In germline, CDR1 is SEHNR, CDR2 FQNEAQ (reference sequence). V trimming: 6 bases; J trimming: 0 bases; junction bases outside the gene matches: 4. CDR3 size: 15 residues. The CDR3 region is CASRPTGGSYNEQFF. The CDR3 DNA reads TGTGCCAGCAGGCCTACAGGGGGCTCCTACAATGAGCAGTTCTTC.

The J gene is TRBJ2-7, the V gene TRBV19; 9 bases map to TRBD1. V was pared by 4 bases and J by 4 bases, with 8 bases of the junction left unmatched. There are 15 residues in the CDR3. Germline lookup yields CDR1 LNHDA and CDR2 SQIVND (reference sequence). The CDR3 is CASSNSGTGKYEQYF. The CDR3 region has the DNA TGTGCCAGTAGTAACTCCGGGACAGGGAAATACGAGCAGTACTTC.

V gene TRBV20-1 combines with J gene TRBJ2-1, with D possibly called TRBD1 or TRBD2 (6 bases each). The germline V and J ends were trimmed by 3 bases and 9 bases, with 9 bases remaining between them. The CDR3 is 11 amino acids. Germline V gene sequence: CDR1 DFQATT, CDR2 SNEGSKA (reference sequence). Here the CDR3 DNA reads TGCAGTGCTAGTGAGGGGGGTGAGCAGTTCTTC. It is translated as CSASEGGEQFF.

Many counts were recorded for this clone. The CDR3 sequence: CASRGLAGVETQYF. CDR3 coding DNA: TGTGCCAGCAGGGGACTAGCGGGAGTGGAGACCCAGTACTTC. The J gene is TRBJ2-5, the V gene TRBV6-1; the match to TRBD2 covers 14 bases. This CDR3 spans 14 amino acids. V was pared by 6 bases and J by 5 bases, with 2 bases of the junction left unmatched. The germline V gene encodes CDR1 MNHNS and CDR2 SASEGT.

This clone was observed a handful of times. The V and J genes are TRBV10-1 and TRBJ2-7, with TRBD1 matching 7 bases. The CDR3 is 10 amino acids. Germline CDR1 and CDR2: WNHNN and SYGVQD (reference sequence). V was clipped by 10 bases and J by 3 bases; unmatched bases: 0. This CDR3 reads CANRGYEQYF. The DNA for the CDR3 is TGCGCCAACAGGGGCTACGAGCAGTACTTC.

The chain uses TRBV6-1 and TRBJ2-3; TRBD2 agrees at 10 bases. Germline V gene sequence: CDR1 MNHNS, CDR2 SASEGT. This CDR3 is 15 amino acids long. V lost 4 bases, J lost 4 bases, and 5 bases stayed unmatched. The CDR3, as DNA: TGTGCCAGCAGTGGGCTAGCGGGAGACGCAGATACGCAGTATTTT. Amino acids: CASSGLAGDADTQYF.

The chain links TRBV5-1 to TRBJ1-1, with 8 nucleotides matching TRBD1. The length of the CDR3 is 15 residues. Losses at the gene ends were 3 bases for V and 0 bases for J; bases not matched to a gene: 4. Germline lookup yields CDR1 SGHRS and CDR2 YFSETQ. The CDR3 sequence is CASSSRTGLNTEAFF. The CDR3, as DNA: TGCGCCAGCAGCTCCCGGACAGGGTTGAACACTGAAGCTTTCTTT.

This clone was counted between two and nine times. The V call is TRBV30, the J call TRBJ1-4; perhaps TRBD1 as D (6 bases). The CDR3 loop spans 15 amino acids. Deletions cut 1 base from V and 4 bases from J, with 13 bases between. CDR1 and CDR2 from the germline V gene are GTSNPN and SVGIG (reference sequence). The CDR3 nucleotides are TGTGCCTGGAGTGGTGGACAGCTTGATAATGAAAAACTGTTTTTT. Protein sequence: CAWSGGQLDNEKLFF. Complete variable domain (other parts from reference TRBV30 and TRBJ1-4): SQTIHQWPATLVQPVGSPLSLECTVEGTSNPNLYWYRQAAGRGLQLLFYSVGIGQISSEVPQNLSASRPQDRQFILSSKKLLLSDSGFYLCAWSGGQLDNEKLFFGSGTQLSVL.